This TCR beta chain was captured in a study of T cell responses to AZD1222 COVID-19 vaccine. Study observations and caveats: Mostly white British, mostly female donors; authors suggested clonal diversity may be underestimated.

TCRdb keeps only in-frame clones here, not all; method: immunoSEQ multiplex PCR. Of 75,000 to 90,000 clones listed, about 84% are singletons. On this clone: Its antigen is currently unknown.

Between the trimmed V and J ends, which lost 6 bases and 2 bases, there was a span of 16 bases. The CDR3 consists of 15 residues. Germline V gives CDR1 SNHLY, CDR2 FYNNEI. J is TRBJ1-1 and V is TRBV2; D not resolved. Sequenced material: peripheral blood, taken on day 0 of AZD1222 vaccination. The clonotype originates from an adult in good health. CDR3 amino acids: CASRGPRTANTEAFF. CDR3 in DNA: TGTGCCAGCAGGGGCCCACGGACGGCCAACACTGAAGCTTTCTTT.